The clone carrying this T cell receptor beta chain was found a few times. The antigen is unknown. Here immunoSEQ multiplex PCR was the method, and the copy in TCRdb shows in-frame clones only, minus some. Of about 16,000 clones detected, approximately 90% appear once; the ten largest clones hold 45% to 60%. This CDR3 region has 15 residues. Trimming stripped 4 bases from V and 5 bases from J, with 15 bases between. Germline CDR1 SEHNR, CDR2 FQNEAQ (reference sequence). This sample was taken from a study of lymphopenia after photon versus proton radiotherapy. Study-wide results and limits: Larger post-nadir TCR diversity loss correlated inversely with survival in deceased patients. After lymphocyte nadir, photon-treated repertoires showed oligoclonal expansion, especially CD8+ Temra. Relative stability marked proton patients; photon patients lost diversity and naive cells. Survival link was tested only in deceased patients; proton benefit remains a possibility.

The origin of this receptor is a woman aged 60-75 years with cholangiocarcinoma. Some clones in this sample may be carry-over from other donors' samples. The sample consisted of peripheral blood, taken from a patient treated with proton-based radiotherapy. V gene TRBV7-9 combines with J gene TRBJ1-5; no clear D gene. The CDR3 spells CASSSTHSGDQPQHF. The CDR3 DNA reads as TGTGCCAGCAGCTCCACTCACTCGGGCGATCAGCCCCAGCATTTT.